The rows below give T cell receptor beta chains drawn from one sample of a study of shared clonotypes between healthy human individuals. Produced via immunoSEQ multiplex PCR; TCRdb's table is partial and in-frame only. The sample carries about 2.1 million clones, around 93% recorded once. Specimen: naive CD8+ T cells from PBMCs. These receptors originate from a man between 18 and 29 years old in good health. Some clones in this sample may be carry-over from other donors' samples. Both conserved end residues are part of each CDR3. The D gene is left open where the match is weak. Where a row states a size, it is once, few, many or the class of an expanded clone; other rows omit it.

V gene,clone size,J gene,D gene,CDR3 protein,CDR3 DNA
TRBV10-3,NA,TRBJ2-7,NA,CAISDPLMLYEQYF,TGTGCCATCAGTGACCCTCTCATGTTATACGAGCAGTACTTC
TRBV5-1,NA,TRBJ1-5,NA,CASSPSGGRNQPQHF,TGCGCCAGCAGCCCCTCGGGCGGAAGAAATCAGCCCCAGCATTTT
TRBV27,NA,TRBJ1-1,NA,CASSLSRRSEAFF,TGTGCCAGCAGTTTATCGCGGAGGAGTGAAGCTTTCTTT
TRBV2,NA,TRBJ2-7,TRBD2,CASSESLGTTYEQYF,TGTGCCAGCAGTGAAAGTTTGGGGACTACCTACGAGCAGTACTTC
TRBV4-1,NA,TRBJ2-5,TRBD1,CASSQPADRAQETQYF,TGCGCCAGCAGCCAACCCGCGGACAGGGCGCAAGAGACCCAGTACTTC
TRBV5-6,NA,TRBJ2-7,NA,CAGRLGHSYEQYF,TGTGCCGGCCGACTAGGGCATTCCTACGAGCAGTACTTC
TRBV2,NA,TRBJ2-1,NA,CASSDVDRIYNEQFF,TGTGCCAGCAGTGACGTAGACCGAATTTACAATGAGCAGTTCTTC
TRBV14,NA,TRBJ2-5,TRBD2,CASSAQTSGIGETQYF,TGTGCCAGCAGTGCTCAGACTAGCGGGATCGGGGAGACCCAGTACTTC
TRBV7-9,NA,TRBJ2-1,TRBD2,CASSSRTSSYNEQFF,TGTGCCAGCAGCTCCAGGACTAGCAGCTACAATGAGCAGTTCTTC
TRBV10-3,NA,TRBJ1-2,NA,CAISTRDGGYGYTF,TGTGCCATCAGTACCCGGGACGGGGGCTATGGCTACACCTTC
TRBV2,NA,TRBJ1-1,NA,CASSVDSLNTEAFF,TGTGCCAGCAGTGTGGACAGTTTGAACACTGAAGCTTTCTTT
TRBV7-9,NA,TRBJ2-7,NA,CASSFGTNHEQYF,TGTGCCAGCAGCTTCGGGACCAACCACGAGCAGTACTTC
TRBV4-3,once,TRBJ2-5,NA,CASSQGRGRLETQYF,TGCGCCAGCAGCCAAGGGAGGGGGCGCTTGGAGACCCAGTACTTC
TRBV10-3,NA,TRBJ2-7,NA,CAISSGPSYEQYF,TGTGCCATCAGCTCCGGGCCCAGCTACGAGCAGTACTTC
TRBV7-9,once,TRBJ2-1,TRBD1,CASSPPRGTFAEQFF,TGTGCCAGCAGCCCGCCCAGGGGGACATTCGCTGAGCAGTTCTTC
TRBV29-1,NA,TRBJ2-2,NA,CSVVKGGELFF,TGCAGCGTTGTAAAGGGCGGGGAGCTGTTTTTT
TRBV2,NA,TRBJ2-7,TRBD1,CASSDPGQAGSYEQYF,TGTGCCAGCAGTGACCCCGGACAGGCCGGATCCTACGAGCAGTACTTC
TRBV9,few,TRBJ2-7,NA,CASSVGSTYEQYF,TGTGCCAGCAGCGTAGGAAGTACCTACGAGCAGTACTTC
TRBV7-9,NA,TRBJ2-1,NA,CASSLELEGTTYNEQFF,TGTGCCAGCAGCTTAGAACTAGAGGGCACCACTTACAATGAGCAGTTCTTC
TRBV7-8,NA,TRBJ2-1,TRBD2,CASSLQREVDEQFF,TGTGCCAGCAGCTTGCAGCGGGAGGTCGATGAGCAGTTCTTC
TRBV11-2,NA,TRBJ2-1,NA,CASSLVGTEGDEQFF,TGTGCCAGCAGCTTAGTGGGGACCGAGGGGGATGAGCAGTTCTTC
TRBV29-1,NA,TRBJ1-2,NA,CSAKNPDTYYTF,TGCAGCGCCAAAAACCCGGACACTTACTACACCTTC
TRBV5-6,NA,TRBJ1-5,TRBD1,CASSLRQGDQPQHF,TGTGCCAGCAGCTTGAGACAGGGTGATCAGCCCCAGCATTTT
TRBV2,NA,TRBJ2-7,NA,CASRATGVADEQYF,TGTGCCAGCAGGGCAACGGGGGTAGCGGACGAGCAGTACTTC
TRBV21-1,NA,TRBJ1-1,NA,CASSKCTGGAEDTEAFF,TGTGCCAGCAGCAAATGTACAGGGGGCGCGGAGGACACTGAAGCTTTCTTT
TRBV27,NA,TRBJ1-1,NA,CASSLYPIGVMNTEAFF,TGTGCCAGCAGTTTATACCCCATCGGGGTCATGAACACTGAAGCTTTCTTT
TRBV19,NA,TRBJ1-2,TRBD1,CASSADRVLDYGYTF,TGTGCCAGTAGTGCGGACAGGGTTTTGGACTATGGCTACACCTTC
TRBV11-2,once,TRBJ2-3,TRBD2,CASSPLAGGDTQYF,TGTGCCAGCAGCCCCCTAGCGGGAGGTGATACGCAGTATTTT
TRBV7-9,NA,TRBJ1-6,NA,CASSLADSPLHF,TGTGCCAGCAGCTTAGCGGATTCACCCCTCCACTTT
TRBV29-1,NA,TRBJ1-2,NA,CSVDVGGQDGYTF,TGCAGCGTTGACGTCGGGGGGCAGGATGGCTACACCTTC
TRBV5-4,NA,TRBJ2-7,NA,CASSLERQGHEQYF,TGTGCCAGCAGCTTGGAGAGGCAGGGCCACGAGCAGTACTTC
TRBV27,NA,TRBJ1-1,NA,CASSLSAGIFPEAFF,TGTGCCAGCAGTTTATCGGCAGGCATATTCCCTGAAGCTTTCTTT
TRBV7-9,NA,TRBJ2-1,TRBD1,CASSVGQGGWDEQFF,TGTGCCAGCAGCGTGGGACAGGGAGGGTGGGATGAGCAGTTCTTC
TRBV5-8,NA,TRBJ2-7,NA,CASSLVRESYEQYF,TGTGCCAGCAGCTTGGTTAGGGAATCATACGAGCAGTACTTC
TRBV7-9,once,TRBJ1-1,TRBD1,CTWGTGNFNTEAFF,TGCACTTGGGGGACAGGGAATTTCAACACTGAAGCTTTCTTT
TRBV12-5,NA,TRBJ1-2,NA,CASGLVIGQNYGYTF,TGTGCTAGTGGTTTGGTAATAGGGCAGAACTATGGCTACACCTTC
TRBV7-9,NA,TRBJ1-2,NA,CASSLGNINYGYTF,TGTGCCAGCAGCTTAGGGAATATTAACTATGGCTACACCTTC
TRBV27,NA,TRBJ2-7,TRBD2,CASSPGLAMYEQYF,TGTGCCAGCAGCCCGGGACTAGCGATGTACGAGCAGTACTTC
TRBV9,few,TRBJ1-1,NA,CASSGQGNTEAFF,TGTGCCAGCAGCGGGCAGGGGAACACTGAAGCTTTCTTT
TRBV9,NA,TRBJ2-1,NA,CASSVDRGGYNPDNEQFF,TGTGCCAGCAGCGTAGACAGGGGGGGCTACAACCCCGACAATGAGCAGTTCTTC
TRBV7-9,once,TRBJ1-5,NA,CASSLMGDRQPQHF,TGTGCCAGCAGCTTAATGGGGGATCGTCAGCCCCAGCATTTT
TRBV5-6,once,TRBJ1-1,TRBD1,CASSLTGTGGNTEAFF,TGTGCCAGCAGCCTAACCGGGACAGGGGGGAACACTGAAGCTTTCTTT
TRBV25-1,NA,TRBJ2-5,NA,CASSAGGGSGGGETQYF,TGTGCCAGCAGTGCGGGAGGCGGGAGTGGGGGCGGAGAGACCCAGTACTTC
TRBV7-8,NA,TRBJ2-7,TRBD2,CASSLERGSSYEQYF,TGTGCCAGCAGCTTAGAGCGGGGGAGCTCCTACGAGCAGTACTTC
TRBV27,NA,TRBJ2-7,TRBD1,CASSLLPRTGWTEQYF,TGTGCCAGCAGTTTGCTACCCCGGACAGGGTGGACCGAGCAGTACTTC
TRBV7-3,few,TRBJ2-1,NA,CASSFGISSYNEQFF,TGTGCCAGCAGCTTCGGGATAAGCTCCTACAATGAGCAGTTCTTC
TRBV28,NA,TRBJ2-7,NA,CASSSHRGGRGSYEQYF,TGTGCCAGCAGTTCCCACCGAGGTGGGAGAGGGTCCTACGAGCAGTACTTC
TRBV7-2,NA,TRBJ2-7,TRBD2,CASSSWTSGYSYEQYF,TGTGCCAGCAGCTCTTGGACTAGCGGGTACTCCTACGAGCAGTACTTC
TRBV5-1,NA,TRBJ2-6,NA,CASRSRGGTGANVLTF,TGCGCCAGCAGATCAAGAGGGGGAACTGGGGCCAACGTCCTGACTTTC
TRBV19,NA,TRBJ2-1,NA,CAIKETGSYNEQFF,TGTGCCATAAAGGAAACGGGCTCCTACAATGAGCAGTTCTTC
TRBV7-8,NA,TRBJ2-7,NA,CASSLNRRSSTYEQYF,TGTGCCAGCAGCTTAAACCGAAGGTCGTCTACCTACGAGCAGTACTTC
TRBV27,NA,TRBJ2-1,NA,CASSLSAGNSYNEQFF,TGTGCCAGCAGTTTATCAGCAGGGAACTCTTACAATGAGCAGTTCTTC
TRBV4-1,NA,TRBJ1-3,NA,CASSQDPGAGNTIYF,TGCGCCAGCAGCCAAGATCCGGGGGCCGGAAACACCATATATTTT
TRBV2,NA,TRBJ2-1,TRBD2,CASTRLVLSSGSTDEQFF,TGTGCCAGCACGCGACTCGTTTTATCTAGCGGGAGTACGGATGAGCAGTTCTTC